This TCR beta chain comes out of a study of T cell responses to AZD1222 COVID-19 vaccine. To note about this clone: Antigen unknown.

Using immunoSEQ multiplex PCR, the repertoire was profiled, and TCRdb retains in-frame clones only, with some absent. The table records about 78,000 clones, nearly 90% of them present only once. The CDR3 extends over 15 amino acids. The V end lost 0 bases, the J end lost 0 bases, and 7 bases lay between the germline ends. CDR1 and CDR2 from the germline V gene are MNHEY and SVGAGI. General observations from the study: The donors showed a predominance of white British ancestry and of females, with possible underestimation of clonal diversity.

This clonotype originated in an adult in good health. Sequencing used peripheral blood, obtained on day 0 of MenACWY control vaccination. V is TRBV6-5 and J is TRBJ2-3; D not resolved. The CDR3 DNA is TGTGCCAGCAGTTACTCAGGCAGCAGCACAGATACGCAGTATTTT. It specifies CASSYSGSSTDTQYF.